The next 12 T cell receptor beta chains were all read from a single sample in a study of blood T cell repertoires in COVID-19. Data came from immunoSEQ multiplex PCR; TCRdb stores just in-frame clones and leaves some out. This table has a few hundred thousand clones, roughly 80% appearing once. What was sequenced was PBMCs or T cells enriched from blood (not recorded which). These receptors originate from a man in his forties or fifties who had been exposed to COVID-19.

This clone has a count of ten or more. This CDR3 reads CAWSNVGGRAFF. In nucleotides, the CDR3 is TGTGCCTGGAGCAACGTAGGGGGTAGGGCTTTCTTT. The chain couples TRBV30 to TRBJ1-1, with D tentatively TRBD1 (6 bases). The germline V gene encodes CDR1 GTSNPN and CDR2 SVGIG (reference sequence). CDR3 length equals 12 residues. V was trimmed by 3 bases and J by 11 bases, leaving 16 bases between them.

The V call is TRBV19, the J call TRBJ2-1; D gene unclear. The CDR3 has 15 amino acids. Trimming took off 3 bases at V and 4 bases at J, with 13 bases between the two ends. Germline CDR1 LNHDA, CDR2 SQIVND (reference sequence). CDR3 DNA: TGTGCCAGTAGTATGGGTCCACCGACTTACAATGAGCAGTTCTTC. Translated: CASSMGPPTYNEQFF.

The rearrangement uses TRBV6-5 and TRBJ1-5; D remains ambiguous. The V and J ends lost 2 bases and 9 bases respectively, with 2 bases between them. CDR1 and CDR2 from the germline V gene are MNHEY and SVGAGI. The CDR3 is 10 amino acids. In DNA form, the CDR3 reads TGTGCCAGCAGTTACCGGCCCCAGCATTTT. This gives the protein CASSYRPQHF.

Written as DNA, the CDR3 is TGTGCCAGCTGGAGGGAAATGAACACTGAAGCTTTCTTT. As protein: CASWREMNTEAFF. The rearrangement uses TRBV27 and TRBJ1-1; D is unresolved. In germline, CDR1 is MNHEY, CDR2 SMNVEV (reference sequence). Trimming left V 8 bases short and J 0 bases short, with 10 bases between. This CDR3 comprises 13 residues.

The chain carries TRBV5-1 and TRBJ2-2; D perhaps matches TRBD1 (5 bases). The germline CDR1 and CDR2 sequences are SGHRS and YFSETQ. CDR3 length equals 14 residues. Deletions cut 9 bases from V and 2 bases from J, with 14 bases between. The CDR3 region has the DNA TGCGCCACCGCTCAGGGTGGCAACACCGGGGAGCTGTTTTTT. Its protein product is CATAQGGNTGELFF.

The CDR3 DNA sequence: TGTGCCTGGAGTGGGCACTCTGGGGCCAACGTCCTGACTTTC. Its protein product is CAWSGHSGANVLTF. The J gene is TRBJ2-6, the V gene TRBV30; D not resolved. Deletions cut 1 base from V and 0 bases from J, with 4 bases between. This CDR3 contains 14 residues. The germline gives CDR1 GTSNPN, CDR2 SVGIG (reference sequence). The variable domain in full, with the rest retrieved from reference TRBV30 and TRBJ2-6, is SQTIHQWPATLVQPVGSPLSLECTVEGTSNPNLYWYRQAAGRGLQLLFYSVGIGQISSEVPQNLSASRPQDRQFILSSKKLLLSDSGFYLCAWSGHSGANVLTFGAGSRLTVL.

The chain links TRBV7-3 to TRBJ1-2, with 8 bases aligning to TRBD1. This CDR3 is built from 14 residues. The ends lost 5 bases at V and 4 bases at J; junction bases unmatched: 6. CDR1 is SGHTA, CDR2 FQGTGA, per germline. The CDR3 spells CASSRDRNGYGYTF. CDR3 bases: TGTGCCAGCAGCCGGGACAGGAATGGCTATGGCTACACCTTC.

This chain uses TRBV12-5 with TRBJ1-2, with unresolved D. Germline V lookup: CDR1 LGHNT, CDR2 FRNRAP. There are 16 residues in the CDR3. V was clipped by 2 bases and J by 4 bases, with 17 bases between them. In DNA form, the CDR3 reads TGTGCTAGTGGTTTGATCTTTGCCAGTGAAAGCTATGGCTACACCTTC. It encodes CASGLIFASESYGYTF. The whole variable domain, filled in from reference TRBV12-5 and TRBJ1-2, reads DARVTQTPRHKVTEMGQEVTMRCQPILGHNTVFWYRQTMMQGLELLAYFRNRAPLDDSGMPKDRFSAEMPDATLATLKIQPSEPRDSAVYFCASGLIFASESYGYTFGSGTRLTVV.

The J gene is TRBJ2-1, the V gene TRBV7-3; TRBD1 matches 8 bases. The ends lost 5 bases at V and 9 bases at J; junction bases unmatched: 6. Germline V lookup: CDR1 SGHTA, CDR2 FQGTGA. This CDR3 has 13 amino acids. CDR3 region: CASSADRGTEQFF. The CDR3 DNA sequence: TGTGCCAGCAGCGCCGACAGGGGAACTGAGCAGTTCTTC.

V usage is TRBV14 and J usage is TRBJ2-1, with a weak D call TRBD2 (6 bases). V shed 0 bases and J shed 13 bases, with 13 bases lying between them. Germline V gene sequence: CDR1 SGHDN, CDR2 FVKESK. The CDR3 spans 13 residues. As DNA, the CDR3 is TGTGCCAGCAGCCAAGAGGAGCGGGTCCCACAGTTCTTC. Translated, it gives CASSQEERVPQFF.

The V call is TRBV13, the J call TRBJ1-1; D not resolved. The V end was cut by 4 bases, the J end by 7 bases, with 7 bases between. The CDR3 consists of 11 residues. In germline, CDR1 is PRHDT, CDR2 FYEKMQ (reference sequence). The CDR3 coding sequence is TGTGCCAGCAGCTCAGAGGTTGAAGCTTTCTTT. Translation gives CASSSEVEAFF.

For the CDR3, the DNA is TGTGCCAGCAGTTACTCGGTTACAGGCTATAATTCACCCCTCCACTTT. Residues: CASSYSVTGYNSPLHF. The chain is built from TRBV6-6 and TRBJ1-6, with D perhaps TRBD1 (5 bases). The CDR3 consists of 16 residues. Germline loops: CDR1 MNHNY, CDR2 SVGAGI (reference sequence). Deletions cut 0 bases from V and 3 bases from J, with 9 bases between.